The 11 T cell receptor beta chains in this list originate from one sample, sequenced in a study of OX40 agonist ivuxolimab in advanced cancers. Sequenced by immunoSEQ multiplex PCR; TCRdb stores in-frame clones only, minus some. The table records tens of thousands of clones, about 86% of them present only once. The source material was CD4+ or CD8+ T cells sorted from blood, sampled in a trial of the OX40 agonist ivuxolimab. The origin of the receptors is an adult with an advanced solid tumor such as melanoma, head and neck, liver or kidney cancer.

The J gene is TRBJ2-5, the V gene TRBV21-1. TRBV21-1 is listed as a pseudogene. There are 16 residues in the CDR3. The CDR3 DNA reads TGTGCCAGCAGCAAAGGAGAGAGGGGAACACAAGAGACCCAGTACTTC. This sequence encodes CASSKGERGTQETQYF.

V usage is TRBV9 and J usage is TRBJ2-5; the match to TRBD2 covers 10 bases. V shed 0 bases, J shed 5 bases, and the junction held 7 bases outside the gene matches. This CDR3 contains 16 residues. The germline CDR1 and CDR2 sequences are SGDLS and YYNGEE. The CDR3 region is CASSVVPAGGPETQYF. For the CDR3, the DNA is TGTGCCAGCAGCGTAGTGCCAGCGGGGGGGCCGGAGACCCAGTACTTC. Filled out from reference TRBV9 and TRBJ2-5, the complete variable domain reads DSGVTQTPKHLITATGQRVTLRCSPRSGDLSVYWYQQSLDQGLQFLIQYYNGEERAKGNILERFSAQQFPDLHSELNLSSLELGDSALYFCASSVVPAGGPETQYFGPGTRLLVL.

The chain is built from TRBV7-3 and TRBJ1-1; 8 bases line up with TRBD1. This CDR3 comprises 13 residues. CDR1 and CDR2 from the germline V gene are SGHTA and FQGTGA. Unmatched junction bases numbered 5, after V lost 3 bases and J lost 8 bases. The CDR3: CASSLSRDREAFF. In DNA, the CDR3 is TGTGCCAGCAGCTTGTCTCGGGACAGGGAAGCTTTCTTT.

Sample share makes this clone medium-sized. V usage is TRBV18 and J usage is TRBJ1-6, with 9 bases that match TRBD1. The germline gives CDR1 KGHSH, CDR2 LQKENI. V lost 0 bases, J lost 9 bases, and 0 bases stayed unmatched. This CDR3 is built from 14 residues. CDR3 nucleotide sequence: TGTGCCAGCTCACCACCGACAGGGGGTTCACCCCTCCACTTT. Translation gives CASSPPTGGSPLHF.

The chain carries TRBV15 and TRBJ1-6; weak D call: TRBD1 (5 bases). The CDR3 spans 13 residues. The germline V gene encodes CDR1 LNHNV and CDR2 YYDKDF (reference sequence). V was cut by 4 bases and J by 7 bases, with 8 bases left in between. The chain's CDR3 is CATSKGWNSPLHF. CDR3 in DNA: TGTGCCACCAGCAAGGGGTGGAATTCACCCCTCCACTTT.

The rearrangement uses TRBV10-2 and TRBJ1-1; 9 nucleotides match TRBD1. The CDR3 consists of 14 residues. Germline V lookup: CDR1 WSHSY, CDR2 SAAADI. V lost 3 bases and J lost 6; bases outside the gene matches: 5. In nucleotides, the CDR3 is TGCGCCAGCAGTGACCGGGACAGGGTGTCTGAAGCTTTCTTT. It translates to CASSDRDRVSEAFF.

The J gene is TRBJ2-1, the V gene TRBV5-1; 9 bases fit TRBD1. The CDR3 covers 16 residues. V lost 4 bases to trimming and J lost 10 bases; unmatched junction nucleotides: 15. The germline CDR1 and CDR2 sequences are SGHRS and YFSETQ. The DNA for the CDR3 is TGCGCCAGCAGCCAGACAGGGACAGGGTTTCGGCAGGAGCAGTTCTTC. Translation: CASSQTGTGFRQEQFF.

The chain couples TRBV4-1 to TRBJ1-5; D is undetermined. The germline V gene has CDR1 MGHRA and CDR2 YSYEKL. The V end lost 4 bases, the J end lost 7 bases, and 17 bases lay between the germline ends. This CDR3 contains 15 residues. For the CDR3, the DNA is TGCGCCAGCAGCCGCTGGCAGGTTCTAGGACAGCCCCAGCATTTT. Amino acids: CASSRWQVLGQPQHF.

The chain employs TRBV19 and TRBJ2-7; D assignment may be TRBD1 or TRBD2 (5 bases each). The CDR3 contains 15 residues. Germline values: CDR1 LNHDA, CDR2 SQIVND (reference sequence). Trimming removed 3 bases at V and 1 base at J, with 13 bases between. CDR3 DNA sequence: TGTGCCAGTAGTATCCGGCTCGAGGGGTCCTACGAGCAGTACTTC. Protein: CASSIRLEGSYEQYF.

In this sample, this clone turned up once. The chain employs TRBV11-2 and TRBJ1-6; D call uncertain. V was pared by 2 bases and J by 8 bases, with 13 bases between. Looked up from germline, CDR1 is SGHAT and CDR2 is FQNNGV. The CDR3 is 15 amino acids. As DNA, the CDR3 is TGTGCCAGCAGCTTACGCCTCGGGAGGCATTCACCCCTCCACTTT. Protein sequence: CASSLRLGRHSPLHF.

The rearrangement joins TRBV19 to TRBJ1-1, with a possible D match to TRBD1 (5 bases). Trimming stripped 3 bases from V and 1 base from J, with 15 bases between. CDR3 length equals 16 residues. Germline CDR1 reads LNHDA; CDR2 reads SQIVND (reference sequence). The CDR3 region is CASSIPVGRKNTEAFF. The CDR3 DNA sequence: TGTGCCAGTAGTATTCCTGTGGGACGGAAGAACACTGAAGCTTTCTTT.